This TCR beta chain was recorded in a study of OX40 agonist ivuxolimab in advanced cancers. Whole-study context: Those treated in dose escalation had hepatocellular carcinoma, melanoma, renal cell cancer or head and neck cancer. Prior checkpoint blockade (anti-PD-1, anti-PD-L1 or anti-CTLA-4) was permitted; under 50% had it. Study outcomes and limitations: Nonresponders included some who also had low normalized T-cell clonal expansion.

Measured with immunoSEQ multiplex PCR; TCRdb has only the in-frame clones, and not every one. Among approximately 11,000 clones listed, roughly four fifths were seen once. The CDR3 has 12 residues. Trimming shortened V by 1 base and J by 9 bases, and 7 bases separated the two germline ends. Germline CDR1 and CDR2: SGDLS and YYNGEE. At baseline, cycle 4 day 1, and cycle 7 day 1, blood was sampled. Judged by abundance, this clone is large. The antigen is undetermined. This specimen consisted of CD4+ or CD8+ T cells sorted from blood, obtained in a trial of the OX40 agonist ivuxolimab. V and J are TRBV9 and TRBJ2-2; D unresolved. The origin of this receptor is an adult with an advanced solid tumor such as melanoma, head and neck, liver or kidney cancer. CDR3 sequence: CASSVSNRELFF. CDR3 coding DNA: TGTGCCAGCAGCGTATCTAACCGGGAGCTGTTTTTT.